This T cell receptor (beta chain) derives from a study of blood T cell repertoires in COVID-19. Study at large: T cells, B-cell-depleted T cells, or PBMCs provided the cDNA or gDNA that served as material.

Authors' processing steps: The authors estimated nucleated cell counts from reference gene primer amplification. Using immunoSEQ multiplex PCR, the repertoire was profiled, and TCRdb retains in-frame clones only, with some absent. That table furnishes V, J and clone size, whereas the DNA furnished D and trimming. This table holds over 200,000 clones, around 86% found once. V lost 1 base, J lost 3 bases, and 9 bases lay in between. CDR1 is LGHDT and CDR2 is YNNKEL in the germline V gene (reference sequence). This CDR3 spans 14 amino acids. J is TRBJ1-1 and V is TRBV3-1 (or the pseudogene TRBV3-2); D not certain. This sequence was found in a young woman who had recovered from COVID-19. The sequenced material came from peripheral blood. CDR3 sequence: CASSQGGPDTEAFF. As DNA, the CDR3 is TGTGCCAGCAGCCAAGGTGGGCCGGACACTGAAGCTTTCTTT.